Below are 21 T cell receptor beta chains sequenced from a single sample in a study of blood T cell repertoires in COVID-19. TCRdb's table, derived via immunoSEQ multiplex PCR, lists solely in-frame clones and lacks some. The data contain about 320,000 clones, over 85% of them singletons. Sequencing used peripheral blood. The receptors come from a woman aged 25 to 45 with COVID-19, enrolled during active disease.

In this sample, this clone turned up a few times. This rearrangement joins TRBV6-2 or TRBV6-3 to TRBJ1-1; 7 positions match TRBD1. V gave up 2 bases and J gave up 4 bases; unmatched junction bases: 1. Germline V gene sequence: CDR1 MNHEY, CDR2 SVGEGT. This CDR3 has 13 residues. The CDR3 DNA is TGTGCCAGCAGTTACACAGGGGCCACTGAAGCTTTCTTT. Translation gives CASSYTGATEAFF.

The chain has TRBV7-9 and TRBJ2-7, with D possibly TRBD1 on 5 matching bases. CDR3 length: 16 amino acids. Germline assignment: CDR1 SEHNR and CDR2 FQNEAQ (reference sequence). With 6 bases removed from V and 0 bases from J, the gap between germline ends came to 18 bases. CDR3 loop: CASSMGYRRDSYEQYF. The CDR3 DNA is TGTGCCAGCAGTATGGGATACAGGAGAGACTCCTACGAGCAGTACTTC.

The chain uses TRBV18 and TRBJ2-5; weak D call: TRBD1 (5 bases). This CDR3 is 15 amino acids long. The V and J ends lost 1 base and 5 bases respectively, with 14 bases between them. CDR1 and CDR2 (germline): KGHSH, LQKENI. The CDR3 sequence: CASSPLGQVEETQYF. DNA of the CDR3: TGTGCCAGCTCACCACTGGGGCAGGTCGAGGAGACCCAGTACTTC.

The CDR3 bases are TGCGCCAGCAGAATGGGGGGTGGGGGAGCTTTCTTT. Encoded protein: CASRMGGGGAFF. The V gene is TRBV10-2, the J gene TRBJ1-1, with a weak D call TRBD1 (5 bases). Germline assignment: CDR1 WSHSY and CDR2 SAAADI. The CDR3 covers 12 residues. With 6 bases removed from V and 10 bases from J, the gap between germline ends came to 15 bases.

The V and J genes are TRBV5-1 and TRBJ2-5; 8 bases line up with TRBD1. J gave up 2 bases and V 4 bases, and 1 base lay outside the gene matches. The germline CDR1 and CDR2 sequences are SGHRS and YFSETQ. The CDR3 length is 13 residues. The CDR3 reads CASSGTGQETQYF. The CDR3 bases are TGCGCCAGCAGCGGGACAGGTCAAGAGACCCAGTACTTC.

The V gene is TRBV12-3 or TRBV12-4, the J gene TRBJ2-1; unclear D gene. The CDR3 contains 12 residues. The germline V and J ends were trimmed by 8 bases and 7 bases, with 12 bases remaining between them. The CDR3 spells CASCLLANEQFF. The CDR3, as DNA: TGTGCCAGCTGCTTGCTTGCGAATGAGCAGTTCTTC.

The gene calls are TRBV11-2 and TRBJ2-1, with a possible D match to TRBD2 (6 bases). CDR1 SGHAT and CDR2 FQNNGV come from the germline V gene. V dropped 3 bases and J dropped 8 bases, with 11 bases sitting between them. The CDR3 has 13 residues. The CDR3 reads CASSLTRHYEQFF. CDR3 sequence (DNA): TGTGCCAGCAGCTTGACTAGGCACTATGAGCAGTTCTTC.

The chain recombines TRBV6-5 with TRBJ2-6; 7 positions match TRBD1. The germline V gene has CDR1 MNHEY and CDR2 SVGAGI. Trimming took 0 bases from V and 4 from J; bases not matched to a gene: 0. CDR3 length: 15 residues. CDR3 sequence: CASSYSGQGANVLTF. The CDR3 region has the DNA TGTGCCAGCAGTTACTCGGGACAGGGGGCCAACGTCCTGACTTTC.

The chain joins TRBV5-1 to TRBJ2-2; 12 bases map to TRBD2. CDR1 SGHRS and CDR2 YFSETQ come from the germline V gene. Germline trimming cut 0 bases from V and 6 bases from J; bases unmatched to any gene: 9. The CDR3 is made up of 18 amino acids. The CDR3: CASSLVTSGGVMAGELFF. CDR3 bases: TGCGCCAGCAGCTTGGTGACTAGCGGGGGAGTTATGGCCGGGGAGCTGTTTTTT.

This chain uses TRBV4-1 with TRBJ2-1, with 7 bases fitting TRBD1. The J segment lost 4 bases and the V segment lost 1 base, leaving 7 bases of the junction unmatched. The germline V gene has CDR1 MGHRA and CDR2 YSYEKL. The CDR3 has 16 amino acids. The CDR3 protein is CASSQVRGTVYNEQFF. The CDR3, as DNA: TGCGCCAGCAGCCAAGTGAGGGGGACAGTTTACAATGAGCAGTTCTTC.

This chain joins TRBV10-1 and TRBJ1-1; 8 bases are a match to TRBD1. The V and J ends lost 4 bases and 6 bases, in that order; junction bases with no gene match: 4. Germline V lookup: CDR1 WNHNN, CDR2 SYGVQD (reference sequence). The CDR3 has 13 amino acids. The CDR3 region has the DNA TGCGCCAGCAGTGTGGACAGGGACGCTGAAGCTTTCTTT. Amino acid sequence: CASSVDRDAEAFF.

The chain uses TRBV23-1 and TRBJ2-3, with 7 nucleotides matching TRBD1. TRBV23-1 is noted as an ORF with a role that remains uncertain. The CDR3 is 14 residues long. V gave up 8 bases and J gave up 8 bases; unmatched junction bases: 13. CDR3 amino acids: CASLNPGQIGTQYF. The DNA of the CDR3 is TGCGCCAGCTTAAATCCGGGACAGATAGGTACGCAGTATTTT.

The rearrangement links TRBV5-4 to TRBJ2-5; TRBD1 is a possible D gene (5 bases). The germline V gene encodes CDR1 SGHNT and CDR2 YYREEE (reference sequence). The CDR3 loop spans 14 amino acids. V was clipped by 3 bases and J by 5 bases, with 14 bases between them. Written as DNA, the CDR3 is TGTGCCAGCAGCTCGGAGACAGTCCCGGAGACCCAGTACTTC. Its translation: CASSSETVPETQYF.

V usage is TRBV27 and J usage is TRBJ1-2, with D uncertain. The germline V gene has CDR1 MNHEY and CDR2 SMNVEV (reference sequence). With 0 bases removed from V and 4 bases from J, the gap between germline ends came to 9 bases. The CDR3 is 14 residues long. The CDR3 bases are TGTGCCAGCAGTTTATCGGGCCAGTCCTATGGCTACACCTTC. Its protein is CASSLSGQSYGYTF.

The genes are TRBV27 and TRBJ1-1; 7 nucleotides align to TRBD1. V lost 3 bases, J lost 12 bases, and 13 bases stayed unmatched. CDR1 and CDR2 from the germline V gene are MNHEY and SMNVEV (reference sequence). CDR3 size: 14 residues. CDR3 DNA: TGTGCCAGCAGTTTGACAGGGTTGACCCCCGGGACTTTCTTT. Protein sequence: CASSLTGLTPGTFF.

CDR3 sequence (DNA): TGCGCCAGCAGCCAAGAACATTGGACAGGGAAGAATGAAAAACTGTTTTTT. It translates to CASSQEHWTGKNEKLFF. V is TRBV4-1 and J is TRBJ1-4, with 8 positions matching TRBD1. CDR3 length: 17 amino acids. CDR1 MGHRA and CDR2 YSYEKL come from the germline V gene. The J segment lost 5 bases and the V segment lost 0 bases, leaving 8 bases of the junction unmatched.

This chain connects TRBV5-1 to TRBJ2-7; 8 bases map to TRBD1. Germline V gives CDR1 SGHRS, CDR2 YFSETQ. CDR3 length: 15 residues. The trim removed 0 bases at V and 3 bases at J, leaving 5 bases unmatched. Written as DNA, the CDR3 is TGCGCCAGCAGCTTGGTATCCGGGACAGGCTACGAGCAGTACTTC. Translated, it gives CASSLVSGTGYEQYF.

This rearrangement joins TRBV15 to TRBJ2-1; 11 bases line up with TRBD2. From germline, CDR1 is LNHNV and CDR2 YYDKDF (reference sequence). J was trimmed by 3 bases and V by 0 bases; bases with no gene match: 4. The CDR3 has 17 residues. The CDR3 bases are TGTGCCACCAGCAGAGACGCGGGGACTAGCGGCTACAATGAGCAGTTCTTC. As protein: CATSRDAGTSGYNEQFF. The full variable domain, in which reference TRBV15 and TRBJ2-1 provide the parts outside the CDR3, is DAMVIQNPRYQVTQFGKPVTLSCSQTLNHNVMYWYQQKSSQAPKLLFHYYDKDFNNEADTPDNFQSRRPNTSFCFLDIRSPGLGDTAMYLCATSRDAGTSGYNEQFFGPGTRLTVL.

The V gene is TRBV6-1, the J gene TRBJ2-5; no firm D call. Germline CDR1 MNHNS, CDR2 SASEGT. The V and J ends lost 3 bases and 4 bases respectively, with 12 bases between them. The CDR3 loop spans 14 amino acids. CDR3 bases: TGTGCCAGCAGTGATTCGCCCGGCGGAGAGACCCAGTACTTC. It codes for CASSDSPGGETQYF.

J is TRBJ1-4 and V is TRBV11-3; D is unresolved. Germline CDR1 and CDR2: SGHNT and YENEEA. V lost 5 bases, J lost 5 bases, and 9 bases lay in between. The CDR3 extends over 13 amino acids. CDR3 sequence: CASSMGPNEKLFF. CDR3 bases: TGTGCCAGCAGCATGGGCCCGAATGAAAAACTGTTTTTT.

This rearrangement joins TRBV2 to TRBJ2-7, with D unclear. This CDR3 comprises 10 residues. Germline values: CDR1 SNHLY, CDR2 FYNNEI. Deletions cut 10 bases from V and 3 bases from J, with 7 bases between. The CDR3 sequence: CATSYYEQYF. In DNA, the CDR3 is TGTGCCACCTCCTACTACGAGCAGTACTTC.